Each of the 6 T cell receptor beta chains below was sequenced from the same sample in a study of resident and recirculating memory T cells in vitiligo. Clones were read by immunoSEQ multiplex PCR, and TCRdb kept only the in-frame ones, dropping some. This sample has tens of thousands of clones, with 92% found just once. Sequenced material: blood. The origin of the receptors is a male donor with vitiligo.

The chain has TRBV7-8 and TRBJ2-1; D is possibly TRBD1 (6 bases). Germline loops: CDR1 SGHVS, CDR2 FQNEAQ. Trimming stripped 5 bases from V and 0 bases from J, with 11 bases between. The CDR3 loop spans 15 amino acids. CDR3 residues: CASSLTGSSYNEQFF. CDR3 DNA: TGTGCCAGCAGCCTTACAGGGAGCTCCTACAATGAGCAGTTCTTC.

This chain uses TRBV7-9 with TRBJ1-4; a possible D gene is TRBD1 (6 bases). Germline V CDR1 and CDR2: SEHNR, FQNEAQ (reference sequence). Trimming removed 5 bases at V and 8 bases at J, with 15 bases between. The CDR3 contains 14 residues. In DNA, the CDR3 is TGTGCCAGCAGCCTATCGGGGGGGCGCGAAAAACTGTTTTTT. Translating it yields CASSLSGGREKLFF.

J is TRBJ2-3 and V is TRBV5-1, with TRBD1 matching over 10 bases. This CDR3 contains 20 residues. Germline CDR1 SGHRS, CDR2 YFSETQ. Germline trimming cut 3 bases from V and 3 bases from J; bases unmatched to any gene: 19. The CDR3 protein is CASSWPQGGQGSTKTDTQYF. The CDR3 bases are TGCGCCAGCAGCTGGCCCCAAGGGGGACAGGGGTCGACCAAAACAGATACGCAGTATTTT.

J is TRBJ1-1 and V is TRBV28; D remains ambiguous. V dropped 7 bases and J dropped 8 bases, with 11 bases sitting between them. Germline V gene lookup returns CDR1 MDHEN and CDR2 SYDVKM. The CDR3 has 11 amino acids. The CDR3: CASKWAKEAFF. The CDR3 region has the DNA TGTGCCAGCAAATGGGCCAAAGAAGCTTTCTTT.

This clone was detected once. CDR3 residues: CASSSSPGEAEAFF. The CDR3 DNA follows: TGTGCCAGCAGCTCTTCACCGGGGGAGGCTGAAGCTTTCTTT. V usage is TRBV7-9 and J usage is TRBJ1-1, with D maybe TRBD1 (5 bases). Germline CDR1 SEHNR, CDR2 FQNEAQ (reference sequence). Trimming left V 4 bases short and J 6 bases short, with 15 bases between. The CDR3 has 14 amino acids. The full variable domain, its missing parts supplied by reference TRBV7-9 and TRBJ1-1, is DTGVSQNPRHKITKRGQNVTFRCDPISEHNRLYWYRQTLGQGPEFLTYFQNEAQLEKSRLLSDRFSAERPKGSFSTLEIQRTEQGDSAMYLCASSSSPGEAEAFFGQGTRLTVV.

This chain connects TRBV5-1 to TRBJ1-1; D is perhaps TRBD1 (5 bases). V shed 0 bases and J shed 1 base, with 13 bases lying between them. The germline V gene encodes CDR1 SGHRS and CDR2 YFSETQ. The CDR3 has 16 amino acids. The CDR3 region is CASSLDVGQSNTEAFF. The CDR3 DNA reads TGCGCCAGCAGCTTGGATGTTGGACAATCGAACACTGAAGCTTTCTTT.